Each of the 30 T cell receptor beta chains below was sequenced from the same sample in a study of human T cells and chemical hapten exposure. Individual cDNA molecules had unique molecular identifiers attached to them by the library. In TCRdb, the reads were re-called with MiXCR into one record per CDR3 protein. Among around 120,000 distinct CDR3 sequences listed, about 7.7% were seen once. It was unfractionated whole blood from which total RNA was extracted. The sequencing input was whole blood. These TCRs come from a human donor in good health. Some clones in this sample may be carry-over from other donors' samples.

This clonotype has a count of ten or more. The CDR3 sequence is CASSLDLNTEAFF. The CDR3 region has the DNA TGTGCCAGCAGCTTAGACTTGAACACTGAAGCTTTCTTT. The chain carries TRBV7-9 and TRBJ1-1; D remains unclear. V shed 1 base and J shed 0 bases, with 3 bases lying between them. Germline CDR1 reads SEHNR; CDR2 reads FQNEAQ (reference sequence). The CDR3 contains 13 residues.

The CDR3 sequence: CASSSPQSSGSHEQYF. DNA for the CDR3: TGTGCCAGCAGCTCCCCTCAGAGTTCAGGGAGCCACGAGCAGTACTTC. The gene calls are TRBV7-9 and TRBJ2-7; perhaps D is TRBD1 or TRBD2 (5 bases each). The CDR3 extends over 16 amino acids. CDR1 and CDR2 (germline): SEHNR, FQNEAQ (reference sequence). Between the trimmed V and J ends, which lost 4 bases and 5 bases, there was a span of 21 bases.

CDR3: CASHSDTDLREQYF. CDR3 nucleotide sequence: TGTGCCAGCCACAGCGACACGGACCTCCGCGAGCAGTACTTC. The V call is TRBV12-3 or TRBV12-4, the J call TRBJ2-7; D is uncertain. This CDR3 contains 14 residues. Trimming pared 8 bases from V and 6 bases from J, leaving 20 bases between.

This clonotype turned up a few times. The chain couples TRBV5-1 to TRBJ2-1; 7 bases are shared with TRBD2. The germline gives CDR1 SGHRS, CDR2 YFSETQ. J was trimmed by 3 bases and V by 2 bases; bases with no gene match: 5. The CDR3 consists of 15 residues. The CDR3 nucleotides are TGCGCCAGCAGCTTACGGGGGGTGGACTACAATGAGCAGTTCTTC. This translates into CASSLRGVDYNEQFF.

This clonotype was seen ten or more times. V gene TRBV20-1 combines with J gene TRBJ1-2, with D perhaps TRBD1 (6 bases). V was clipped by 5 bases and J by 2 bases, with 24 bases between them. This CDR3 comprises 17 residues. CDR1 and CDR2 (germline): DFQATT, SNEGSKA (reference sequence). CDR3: CSAETTGRGAHNYGYTF. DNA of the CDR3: TGCAGTGCTGAGACTACAGGCCGGGGGGCACACAACTATGGCTACACCTTC.

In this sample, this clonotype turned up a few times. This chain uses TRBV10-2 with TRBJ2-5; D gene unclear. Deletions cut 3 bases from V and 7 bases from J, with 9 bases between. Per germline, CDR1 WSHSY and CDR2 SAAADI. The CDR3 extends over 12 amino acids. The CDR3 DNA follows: TGCGCCAGCAGTGAAGTTTCCGGGACCCAGTACTTC. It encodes CASSEVSGTQYF.

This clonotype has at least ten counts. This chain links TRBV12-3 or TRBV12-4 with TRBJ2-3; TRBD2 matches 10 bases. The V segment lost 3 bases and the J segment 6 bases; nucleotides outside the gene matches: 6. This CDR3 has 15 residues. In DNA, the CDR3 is TGTGCCAGCAGTTTGAGCGGGGGGGCGACTGATACGCAGTATTTT. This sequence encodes CASSLSGGATDTQYF.

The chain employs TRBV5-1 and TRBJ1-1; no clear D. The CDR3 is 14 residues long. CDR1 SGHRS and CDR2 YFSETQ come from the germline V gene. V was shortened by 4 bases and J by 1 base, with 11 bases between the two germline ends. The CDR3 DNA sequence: TGCGCCAGCAGCCCAAGGGCAGGGAACACTGAAGCTTTCTTT. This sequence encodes CASSPRAGNTEAFF. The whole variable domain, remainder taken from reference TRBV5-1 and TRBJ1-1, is KAGVTQTPRYLIKTRGQQVTLSCSPISGHRSVSWYQQTPGQGLQFLFEYFSETQRNKGNFPGRFSGRQFSNSRSEMNVSTLELGDSALYLCASSPRAGNTEAFFGQGTRLTVV.

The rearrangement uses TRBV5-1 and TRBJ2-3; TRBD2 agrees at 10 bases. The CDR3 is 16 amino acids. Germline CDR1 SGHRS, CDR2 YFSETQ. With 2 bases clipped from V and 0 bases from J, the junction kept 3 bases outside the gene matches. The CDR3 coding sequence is TGCGCCAGCAGCTTAGGACTAGCGGAAAGCACAGATACGCAGTATTTT. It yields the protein CASSLGLAESTDTQYF.

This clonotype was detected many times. DNA of the CDR3: TGTGCCAGCAGATCCGTACAGGGGGCGCACGACGAGCAGTACTTC. Its protein is CASRSVQGAHDEQYF. V gene TRBV6-6 combines with J gene TRBJ2-7; TRBD1 matches at 9 bases. Trimming cost V 6 bases and J 5 bases; bases outside gene matches: 11. The CDR3 has 15 amino acids. The V gene's germline CDR1 is MNHNY and CDR2 SVGAGI (reference sequence).

The CDR3 loop reads CASSMARDYSGANVLTF. DNA for the CDR3: TGTGCCAGTAGTATGGCCAGGGACTACTCTGGGGCCAACGTCCTGACTTTC. The chain joins TRBV19 to TRBJ2-6, with TRBD2 identical over 7 bases. Trimming removed 3 bases from V and 0 bases from J; junction bases left unmatched: 5. Germline V gene sequence: CDR1 LNHDA, CDR2 SQIVND (reference sequence). This CDR3 contains 17 residues.

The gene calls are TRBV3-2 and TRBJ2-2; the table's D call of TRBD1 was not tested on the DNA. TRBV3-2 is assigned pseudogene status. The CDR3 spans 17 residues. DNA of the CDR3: TGTGCCAGCAGCCAAGATCACGGGACAGGGGACACCGGGGAGCTGTTTTTT. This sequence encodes CASSQDHGTGDTGELFF.

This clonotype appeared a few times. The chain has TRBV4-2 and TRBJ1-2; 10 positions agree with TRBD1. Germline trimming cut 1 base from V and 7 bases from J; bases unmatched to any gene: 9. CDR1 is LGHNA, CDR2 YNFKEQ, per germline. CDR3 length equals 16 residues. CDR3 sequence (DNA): TGTGCCAGCAGCCAAGCTACGGGACAGGGGTTAAGTGGCTACACCTTC. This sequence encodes CASSQATGQGLSGYTF.

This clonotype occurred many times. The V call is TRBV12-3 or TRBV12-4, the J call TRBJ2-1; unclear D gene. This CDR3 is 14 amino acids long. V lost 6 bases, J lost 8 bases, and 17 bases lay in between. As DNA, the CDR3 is TGTGCCAGCAGCCCGACTGGGCGGAAGGATGAGCAGTTCTTC. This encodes CASSPTGRKDEQFF.

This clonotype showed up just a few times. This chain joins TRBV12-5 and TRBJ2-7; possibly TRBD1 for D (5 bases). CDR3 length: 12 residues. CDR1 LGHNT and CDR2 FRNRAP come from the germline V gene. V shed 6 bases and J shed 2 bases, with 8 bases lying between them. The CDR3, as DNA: TGTGCTAGTGGGTACAGGCCCTACGAGCAGTACTTC. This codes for CASGYRPYEQYF.

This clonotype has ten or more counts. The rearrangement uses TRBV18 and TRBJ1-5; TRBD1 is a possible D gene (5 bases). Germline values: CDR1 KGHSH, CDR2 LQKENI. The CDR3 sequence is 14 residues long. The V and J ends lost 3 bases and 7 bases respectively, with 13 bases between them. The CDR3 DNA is TGTGCCAGCTCACCCCCGGGGGGTAACCAGCCCCAGCATTTT. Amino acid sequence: CASSPPGGNQPQHF.

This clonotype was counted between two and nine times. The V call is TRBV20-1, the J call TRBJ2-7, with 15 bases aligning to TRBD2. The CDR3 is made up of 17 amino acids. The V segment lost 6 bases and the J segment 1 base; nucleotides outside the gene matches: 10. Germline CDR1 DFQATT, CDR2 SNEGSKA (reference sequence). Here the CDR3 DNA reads TGCAGTGCAACATCCGGACTAGCGGGAGGGGGGTCCTACGAGCAGTACTTC. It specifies CSATSGLAGGGSYEQYF.

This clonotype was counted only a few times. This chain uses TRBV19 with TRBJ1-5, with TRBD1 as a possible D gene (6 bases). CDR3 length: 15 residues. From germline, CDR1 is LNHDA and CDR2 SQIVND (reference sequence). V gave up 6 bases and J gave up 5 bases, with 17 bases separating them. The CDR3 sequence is CASRPPGAVYQPQHF. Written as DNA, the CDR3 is TGTGCCAGTAGGCCCCCAGGGGCCGTATATCAGCCCCAGCATTTT.

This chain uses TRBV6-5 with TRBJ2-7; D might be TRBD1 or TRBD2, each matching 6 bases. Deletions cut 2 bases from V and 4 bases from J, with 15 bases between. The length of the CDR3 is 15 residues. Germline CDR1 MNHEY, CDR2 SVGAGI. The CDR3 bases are TGTGCCAGCAGTTACAGGGGGACTGGGGATTACGAGCAGTACTTC. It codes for CASSYRGTGDYEQYF.

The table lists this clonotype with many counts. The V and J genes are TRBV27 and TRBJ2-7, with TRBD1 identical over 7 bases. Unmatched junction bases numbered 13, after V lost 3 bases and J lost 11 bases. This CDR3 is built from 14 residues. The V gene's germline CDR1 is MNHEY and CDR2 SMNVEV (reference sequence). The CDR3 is CASSLTGLGRVKYF. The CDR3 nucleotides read TGTGCCAGCAGTTTGACAGGGCTTGGTCGGGTCAAGTACTTC.

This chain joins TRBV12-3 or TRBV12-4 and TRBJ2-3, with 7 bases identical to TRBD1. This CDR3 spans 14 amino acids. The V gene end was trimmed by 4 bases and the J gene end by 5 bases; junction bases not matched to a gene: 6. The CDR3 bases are TGTGCCAGCAGTTGGTTAGGGGGCAGAGATACGCAGTATTTT. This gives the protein CASSWLGGRDTQYF.

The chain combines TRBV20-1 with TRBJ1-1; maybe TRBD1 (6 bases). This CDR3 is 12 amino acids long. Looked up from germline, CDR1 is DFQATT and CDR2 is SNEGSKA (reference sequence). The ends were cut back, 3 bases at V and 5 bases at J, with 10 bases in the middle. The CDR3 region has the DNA TGCAGTGCTAGCAACAGGGATACTGAAGCTTTCTTT. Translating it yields CSASNRDTEAFF.

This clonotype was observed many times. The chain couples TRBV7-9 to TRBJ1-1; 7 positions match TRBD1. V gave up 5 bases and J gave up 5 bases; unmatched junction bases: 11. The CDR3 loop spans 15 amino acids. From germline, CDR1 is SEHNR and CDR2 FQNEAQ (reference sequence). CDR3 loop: CASSTSTGFWTEAFF. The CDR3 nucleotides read TGTGCCAGCAGCACGTCGACAGGGTTTTGGACTGAAGCTTTCTTT. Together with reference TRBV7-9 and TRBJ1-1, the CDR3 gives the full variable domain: DTGVSQNPRHKITKRGQNVTFRCDPISEHNRLYWYRQTLGQGPEFLTYFQNEAQLEKSRLLSDRFSAERPKGSFSTLEIQRTEQGDSAMYLCASSTSTGFWTEAFFGQGTRLTVV.

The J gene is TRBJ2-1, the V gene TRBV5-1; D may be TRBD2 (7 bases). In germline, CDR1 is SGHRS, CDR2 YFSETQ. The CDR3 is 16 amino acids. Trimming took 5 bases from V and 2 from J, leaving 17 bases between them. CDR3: CASSKDSGITYNEQFF. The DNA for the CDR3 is TGCGCCAGCAGTAAGGACAGCGGGATAACCTACAATGAGCAGTTCTTC.

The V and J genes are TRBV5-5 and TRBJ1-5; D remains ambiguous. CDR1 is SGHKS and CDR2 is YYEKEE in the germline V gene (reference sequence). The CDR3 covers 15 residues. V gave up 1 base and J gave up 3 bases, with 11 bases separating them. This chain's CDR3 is CASSLRGVPNQPQHF. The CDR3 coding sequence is TGTGCCAGCAGCTTGCGTGGGGTCCCCAATCAGCCCCAGCATTTT.

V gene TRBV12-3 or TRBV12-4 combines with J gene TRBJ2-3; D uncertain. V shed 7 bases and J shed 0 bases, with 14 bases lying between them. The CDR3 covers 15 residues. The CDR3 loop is CASTYSHSSTDTQYF. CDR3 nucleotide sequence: TGTGCCAGCACCTACAGTCACTCTAGCACAGATACGCAGTATTTT.

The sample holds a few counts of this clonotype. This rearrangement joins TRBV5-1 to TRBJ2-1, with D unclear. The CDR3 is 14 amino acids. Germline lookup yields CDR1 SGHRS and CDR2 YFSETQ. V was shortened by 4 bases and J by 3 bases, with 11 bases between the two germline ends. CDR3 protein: CASSLPWGYNEQFF. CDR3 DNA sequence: TGCGCCAGCAGCCTCCCCTGGGGCTACAATGAGCAGTTCTTC.

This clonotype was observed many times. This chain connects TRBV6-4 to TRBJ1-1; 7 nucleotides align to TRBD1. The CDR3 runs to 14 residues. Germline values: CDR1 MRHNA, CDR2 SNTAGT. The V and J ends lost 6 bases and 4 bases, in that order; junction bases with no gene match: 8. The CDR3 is CASRITGQSTEAFF. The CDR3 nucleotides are TGTGCCAGCAGGATTACGGGACAGAGCACTGAAGCTTTCTTT.

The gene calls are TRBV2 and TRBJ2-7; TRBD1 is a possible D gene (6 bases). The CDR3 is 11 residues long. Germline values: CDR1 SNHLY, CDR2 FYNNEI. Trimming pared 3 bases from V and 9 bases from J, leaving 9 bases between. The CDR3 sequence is CASSEQGLQYF. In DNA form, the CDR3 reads TGTGCCAGCAGTGAGCAGGGGCTGCAGTACTTC.

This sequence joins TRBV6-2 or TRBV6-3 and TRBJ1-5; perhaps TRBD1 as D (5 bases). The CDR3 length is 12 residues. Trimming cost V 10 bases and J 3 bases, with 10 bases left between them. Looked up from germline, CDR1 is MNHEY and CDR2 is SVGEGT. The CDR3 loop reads CATDSSNQPQHF. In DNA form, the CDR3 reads TGTGCCACCGACAGCTCCAATCAGCCCCAGCATTTT.